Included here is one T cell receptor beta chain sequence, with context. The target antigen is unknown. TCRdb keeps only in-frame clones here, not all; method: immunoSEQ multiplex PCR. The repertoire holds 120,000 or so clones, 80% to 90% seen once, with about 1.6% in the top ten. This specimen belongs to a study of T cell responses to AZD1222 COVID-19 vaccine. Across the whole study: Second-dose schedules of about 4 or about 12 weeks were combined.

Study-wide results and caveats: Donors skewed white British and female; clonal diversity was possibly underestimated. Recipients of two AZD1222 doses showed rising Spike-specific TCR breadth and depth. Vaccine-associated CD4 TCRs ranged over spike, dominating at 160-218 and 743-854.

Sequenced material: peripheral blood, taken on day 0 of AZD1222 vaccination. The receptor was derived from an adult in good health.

CDR3 amino acids: CASSLGQGYQETQYF. CDR3 nucleotides: TGTGCCAGCTCACTAGGACAGGGATACCAAGAGACCCAGTACTTC. V gene TRBV18 combines with J gene TRBJ2-5; TRBD1 aligns across 8 bases. V lost 4 bases to trimming and J lost 0 bases; unmatched junction nucleotides: 4. This CDR3 is 15 amino acids long. Germline V gene lookup returns CDR1 KGHSH and CDR2 LQKENI.